This T cell receptor beta chain was sequenced for a study of graft-versus-host responses after intestinal transplantation. In the study overall: Recipients had multivisceral, liver-intestinal, or isolated intestinal transplants. Following induction with anti-thymocyte globulin, all recipients were given tacrolimus and steroids for around three years. Study results and limitations: Ileal or blood samples showed some GvH clones first, and such clones were also found in recipient marrow. In patients with graft-donor T cell macrochimerism, allograft graft-versus-host to host-versus-graft clonal ratios were high.

Data came from immunoSEQ multiplex PCR; TCRdb stores just in-frame clones and leaves some out. The profile covers fewer than 20,000 clones, with roughly 94% appearing a single time and 0.65% to 1% taken by the ten largest. Per the germline V gene, CDR1 is SEHNR and CDR2 is FQNEAQ (reference sequence). V was pared by 0 bases and J by 5 bases, with 10 bases between. The CDR3 has 15 amino acids. With regard to this clone: Its antigen remains unidentified.

The sequencing here drew on PBMCs, taken 23 days after intestinal transplant. This sequence joins TRBV7-9 and TRBJ2-2, with a weak D call TRBD1 (5 bases). This receptor was identified in a human patient who received an intestinal transplant, so some T cells may come from the graft donor. The CDR3 DNA reads as TGTGCCAGCAGCTTAGCGACGTCAGGGACCGGGGAGCTGTTTTTT. This sequence encodes CASSLATSGTGELFF.